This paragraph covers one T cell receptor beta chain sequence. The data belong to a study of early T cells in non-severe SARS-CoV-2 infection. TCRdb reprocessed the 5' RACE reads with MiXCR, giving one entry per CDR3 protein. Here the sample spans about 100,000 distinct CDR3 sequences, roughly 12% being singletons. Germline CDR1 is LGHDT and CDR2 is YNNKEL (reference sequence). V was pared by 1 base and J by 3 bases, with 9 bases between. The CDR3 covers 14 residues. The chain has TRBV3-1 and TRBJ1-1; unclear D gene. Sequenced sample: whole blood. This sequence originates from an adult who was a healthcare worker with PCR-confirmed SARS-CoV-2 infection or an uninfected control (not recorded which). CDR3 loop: CASSQAGRDTEAFF. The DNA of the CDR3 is TGTGCCAGCAGCCAAGCCGGCCGGGACACTGAAGCTTTCTTT.